These 26 T cell receptor beta chains share one sample of origin, sequenced in a study of graft-versus-host responses after intestinal transplantation. Which antigens these TCRs recognize remains unknown. This table comes from immunoSEQ multiplex PCR, and its TCRdb copy is limited to in-frame clones, with some not included. This table has about 89,000 clones, less than 95% appearing once. This specimen consisted of unstimulated CD4+ T cells sorted from spleen or lymph node cells, obtained before transplant. The source of these receptors is a human donor who was the organ donor for an intestinal transplant.

The J gene is TRBJ2-3, the V gene TRBV11-3, with 12 bases aligning to TRBD2. Trimming took 4 bases from V and 1 from J; bases not matched to a gene: 3. CDR3 size: 16 residues. Germline CDR1 reads SGHNT; CDR2 reads YENEEA. CDR3 nucleotides: TGTGCCAGCAGCTCCCGGACTAGCGGGGGCACAGATACGCAGTATTTT. It specifies CASSSRTSGGTDTQYF.

CDR3 DNA sequence: TGTGCCAGCAGTTCGAAGGGTTATAGCAATCAGCCCCAGCATTTT. As protein: CASSSKGYSNQPQHF. The chain combines TRBV28 with TRBJ1-5; no clear D gene. Trimming took off 4 bases at V and 0 bases at J, with 10 bases between the two ends. Germline V lookup: CDR1 MDHEN, CDR2 SYDVKM. The CDR3 has 15 residues.

This chain links TRBV18 with TRBJ2-7; the D is unclear. Trimming stripped 6 bases from V and 7 bases from J, with 13 bases between. CDR3 size: 12 residues. Germline CDR1 and CDR2: KGHSH and LQKENI. DNA of the CDR3: TGTGCCAGCTCGACTGGGATAGGGGAGCAGTACTTC. It yields the protein CASSTGIGEQYF.

This clone has just one count. The CDR3 bases are TGTGCCAGCAGTTTGGTTCGGGACAGGGCAATCTATAGCAATCAGCCCCAGCATTTT. The encoded protein is CASSLVRDRAIYSNQPQHF. This chain uses TRBV28 with TRBJ1-5; the match to TRBD1 covers 9 bases. Looked up from germline, CDR1 is MDHEN and CDR2 is SYDVKM. Trimming cost V 3 bases and J 0 bases; bases outside gene matches: 12. The CDR3 is 19 amino acids.

CDR3 sequence (DNA): TGTGCCAGCAGCTTACGGACAGGGGCCGCGCCACTAGCCAAAAACATTCAGTACTTC. This gives the protein CASSLRTGAAPLAKNIQYF. The V gene is TRBV7-9, the J gene TRBJ2-4, with 9 bases matching TRBD1. The germline V gene encodes CDR1 SEHNR and CDR2 FQNEAQ (reference sequence). This CDR3 contains 19 residues. The V and J ends lost 2 bases and 0 bases, in that order; junction bases with no gene match: 11.

The V and J genes are TRBV9 and TRBJ2-7; D gene unclear. Germline loops: CDR1 SGDLS, CDR2 YYNGEE. The CDR3 totals 14 residues. With 0 bases removed from V and 0 bases from J, the gap between germline ends came to 7 bases. The CDR3 region has the DNA TGTGCCAGCAGCGTAGCTAGAAACTCCTACGAGCAGTACTTC. Translated, it gives CASSVARNSYEQYF. The whole variable domain, filled in from reference TRBV9 and TRBJ2-7, reads DSGVTQTPKHLITATGQRVTLRCSPRSGDLSVYWYQQSLDQGLQFLIQYYNGEERAKGNILERFSAQQFPDLHSELNLSSLELGDSALYFCASSVARNSYEQYFGPGTRLTVT.

The rearrangement uses TRBV5-1 and TRBJ2-5; the D gene is possibly TRBD2 (6 bases). Germline V gene sequence: CDR1 SGHRS, CDR2 YFSETQ. The CDR3 contains 14 residues. Trimming took 6 bases from V and 2 from J, leaving 14 bases between them. Here the CDR3 reads CASTTAGRQETQYF. The CDR3 DNA follows: TGCGCCAGCACCACAGCGGGCCGTCAAGAGACCCAGTACTTC.

This rearrangement joins TRBV6-1 to TRBJ1-1; TRBD1 is a possible D gene (5 bases). Trimming pared 7 bases from V and 2 bases from J, leaving 14 bases between. This CDR3 spans 14 amino acids. The germline gives CDR1 MNHNS, CDR2 SASEGT. The CDR3: CASTTTVANTEAFF. CDR3 sequence (DNA): TGTGCCAGCACTACGACAGTTGCTAACACTGAAGCTTTCTTT.

The chain joins TRBV6-5 to TRBJ2-7; the D is unclear. The ends were cut back, 4 bases at V and 3 bases at J, with 16 bases in the middle. Germline CDR1 reads MNHEY; CDR2 reads SVGAGI. The CDR3 spans 15 residues. The CDR3: CASSSSWTAFYEQYF. The CDR3 DNA is TGTGCCAGCAGTTCCTCGTGGACGGCGTTCTACGAGCAGTACTTC.

The chain couples TRBV5-4 to TRBJ1-3, with TRBD1 identical over 7 bases. Germline V gene data show CDR1 as SGHNT and CDR2 as YYREEE (reference sequence). CDR3 length: 14 amino acids. V was clipped by 6 bases and J by 0 bases; unmatched bases: 3. The CDR3 region has the DNA TGTGCCAGCAACAGGGGATTCTCTGGAAACACCATATATTTT. This codes for CASNRGFSGNTIYF.

The V call is TRBV29-1, the J call TRBJ2-2; 8 positions agree with TRBD2. Germline CDR1 SQVTM, CDR2 ANQGSEA. The junction had 6 bases not matched to a gene; V was cut back by 6 bases and J by 3 bases. The CDR3 runs to 14 residues. CDR3 sequence reads: CSVAGRGDTGELFF. Here the CDR3 DNA reads TGCAGCGTCGCTGGGCGGGGGGACACCGGGGAGCTGTTTTTT.

This clone was picked up one time. J is TRBJ2-7 and V is TRBV11-3; 7 bases agree with TRBD1. Losses at the gene ends were 5 bases for V and 5 bases for J; bases not matched to a gene: 9. This CDR3 has 14 amino acids. Germline V CDR1 and CDR2: SGHNT, YENEEA. The CDR3 spells CASSPGVGGNEQYF. The CDR3 nucleotides are TGTGCCAGCAGCCCCGGAGTAGGGGGCAACGAGCAGTACTTC.

The chain combines TRBV5-4 with TRBJ2-3; TRBD2 matches at 8 bases. The CDR3 has 15 residues. CDR1 and CDR2 from the germline V gene are SGHNT and YYREEE (reference sequence). Losses at the gene ends were 4 bases for V and 3 bases for J; bases not matched to a gene: 7. The CDR3 sequence is CASSLTGGGTDTQYF. The DNA for the CDR3 is TGTGCCAGCAGCCTGACCGGGGGGGGTACAGATACGCAGTATTTT.

The chain uses TRBV7-3 and TRBJ1-2, with D unclear. The length of the CDR3 is 15 residues. Deletions cut 6 bases from V and 4 bases from J, with 18 bases between. The germline gives CDR1 SGHTA, CDR2 FQGTGA. The DNA of the CDR3 is TGTGCCAGCAGTTCTGGACTGCTCACCAGCTATGGCTACACCTTC. It codes for CASSSGLLTSYGYTF. The full variable domain, rest sourced from reference TRBV7-3 and TRBJ1-2, is GAGVSQTPSNKVTEKGKYVELRCDPISGHTALYWYRQSLGQGPEFLIYFQGTGAADDSGLPNDRFFAVRPEGSVSTLKIQRTERGDSAVYLCASSSGLLTSYGYTFGSGTRLTVV.

J is TRBJ1-4 and V is TRBV7-6, with D maybe TRBD1 (6 bases). CDR1 and CDR2 (germline): SGHVS, FNYEAQ. The ends were cut back, 1 base at V and 4 bases at J, with 10 bases in the middle. CDR3 size: 15 residues. The CDR3 bases are TGTGCCAGCAGCTTAGTAGGGGGTGTTAATGAAAAACTGTTTTTT. Its translation: CASSLVGGVNEKLFF.

The chain joins TRBV5-1 to TRBJ2-5; D assignment may be TRBD1 or TRBD2 (5 bases each). CDR3 length: 15 amino acids. Germline V gives CDR1 SGHRS, CDR2 YFSETQ. Trimming removed 2 bases at V and 1 base at J, with 12 bases between. The CDR3 reads CASSLFPGPQETQYF. In nucleotides, the CDR3 is TGCGCCAGCAGCTTATTCCCGGGGCCCCAAGAGACCCAGTACTTC.

CDR3 nucleotides: TGTGCCAGCTCACCAGAAAACTCGGGAGATACGCAGTATTTT. This translates into CASSPENSGDTQYF. V and J are TRBV18 and TRBJ2-3; the D is unclear. V was trimmed by 2 bases and J by 5 bases, leaving 11 bases between them. The germline gives CDR1 KGHSH, CDR2 LQKENI. There are 14 residues in the CDR3.

In its sample, this clone was seen a few times. The chain carries TRBV7-2 and TRBJ1-3, with TRBD1 matching 8 bases. Germline CDR1 is SGHTA and CDR2 is FQGNSA. The CDR3 is made up of 16 amino acids. The junction had 8 bases not matched to a gene; V was cut back by 2 bases and J by 5 bases. CDR3 sequence: CASSLNAGTGRNTIYF. For the CDR3, the DNA is TGTGCCAGCAGCTTAAATGCAGGGACAGGCCGAAACACCATATATTTT.

V usage is TRBV19 and J usage is TRBJ2-7; 9 bases map to TRBD1. Germline lookup yields CDR1 LNHDA and CDR2 SQIVND (reference sequence). The CDR3 runs 14 residues. Unmatched junction bases numbered 2, after V lost 5 bases and J lost 0 bases. The chain's CDR3 is CASSYRGPSYEQYF. CDR3 DNA sequence: TGTGCCAGTAGTTACAGGGGGCCCTCCTACGAGCAGTACTTC.

This chain links TRBV4-1 with TRBJ2-3, with TRBD2 as a possible D gene (6 bases). The length of the CDR3 is 16 residues. Germline-derived CDR1 and CDR2 are MGHRA and YSYEKL. Trimming left V 0 bases short and J 3 bases short, with 13 bases between. The CDR3 DNA sequence: TGCGCCAGCAGCCAAGAAAGGCTAGGACTAACAGATACGCAGTATTTT. Its protein product is CASSQERLGLTDTQYF.

The chain carries TRBV4-1 and TRBJ1-2; perhaps TRBD1 as D (5 bases). CDR3 length: 15 amino acids. Trimming shortened V by 0 bases and J by 3 bases, and 11 bases separated the two germline ends. CDR1 and CDR2 (germline): MGHRA, YSYEKL. CDR3 amino acids: CASSQERTPYYGYTF. CDR3 DNA sequence: TGCGCCAGCAGCCAAGAAAGGACACCTTACTATGGCTACACCTTC.

The J gene is TRBJ1-1, the V gene TRBV18; D may be TRBD1 (5 bases). The CDR3 is 14 residues long. Trimming cost V 4 bases and J 1 base, with 10 bases left between them. Looked up from germline, CDR1 is KGHSH and CDR2 is LQKENI. In nucleotides, the CDR3 is TGTGCCAGCTCACGGCCGACAGAGAACACTGAAGCTTTCTTT. The encoded protein is CASSRPTENTEAFF.

V gene TRBV7-2 combines with J gene TRBJ1-2; D is undetermined. V dropped 3 bases and J dropped 4 bases, with 6 bases sitting between them. CDR1 SGHTA and CDR2 FQGNSA come from the germline V gene. There are 12 residues in the CDR3. CDR3 in DNA: TGTGCCAGCAGCTTTTTAGCCTATGGCTACACCTTC. As protein: CASSFLAYGYTF. The whole variable domain, remainder taken from reference TRBV7-2 and TRBJ1-2, is GAGVSQSPSNKVTEKGKDVELRCDPISGHTALYWYRQSLGQGLEFLIYFQGNSAPDKSGLPSDRFSAERTGGSVSTLTIQRTQQEDSAVYLCASSFLAYGYTFGSGTRLTVV.

The chain has TRBV28 and TRBJ1-3; TRBD1 aligns across 8 bases. The germline V gene has CDR1 MDHEN and CDR2 SYDVKM. V shed 5 bases and J 0 bases; nucleotides not matched to a gene: 6. The CDR3 is 16 amino acids. CDR3 bases: TGTGCCAGCAGTCCAGCCGGACAGGGCTCTGGAAACACCATATATTTT. Residues: CASSPAGQGSGNTIYF.

J is TRBJ2-2 and V is TRBV4-3; tentatively, D is TRBD1 (6 bases). This CDR3 contains 16 residues. The germline gives CDR1 LGHNA, CDR2 YSLEER. V dropped 0 bases and J dropped 3 bases, with 11 bases sitting between them. CDR3 nucleotides: TGCGCCAGCAGCCAAGATGTGGGGGCCCACACCGGGGAGCTGTTTTTT. This gives the protein CASSQDVGAHTGELFF.

The rearrangement links TRBV18 to TRBJ1-6; 7 positions agree with TRBD1. After removal of 0 bases from V and 4 bases from J, the junction contained 0 bases not matched to a gene. The CDR3 spans 15 residues. The germline V gene encodes CDR1 KGHSH and CDR2 LQKENI. The CDR3 nucleotides read TGTGCCAGCTCACCACCGACAGGGTATAATTCACCCCTCCACTTT. Translated, it gives CASSPPTGYNSPLHF.